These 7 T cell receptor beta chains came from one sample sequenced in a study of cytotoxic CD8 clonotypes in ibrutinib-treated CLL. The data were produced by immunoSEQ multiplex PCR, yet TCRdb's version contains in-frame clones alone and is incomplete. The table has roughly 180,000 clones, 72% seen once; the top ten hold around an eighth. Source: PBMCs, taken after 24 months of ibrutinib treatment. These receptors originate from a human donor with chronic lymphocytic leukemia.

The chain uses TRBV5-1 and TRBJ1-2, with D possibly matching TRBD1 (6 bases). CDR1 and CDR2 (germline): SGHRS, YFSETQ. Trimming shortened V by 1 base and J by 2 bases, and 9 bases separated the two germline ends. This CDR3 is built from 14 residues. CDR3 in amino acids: CASSLRTENYGYTF. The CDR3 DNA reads TGCGCCAGCAGCTTGCGGACAGAGAACTATGGCTACACCTTC.

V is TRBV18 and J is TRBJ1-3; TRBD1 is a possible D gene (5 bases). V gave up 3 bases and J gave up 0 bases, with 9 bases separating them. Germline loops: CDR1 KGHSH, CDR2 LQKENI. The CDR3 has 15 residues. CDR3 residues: CASSPGGVSGNTIYF. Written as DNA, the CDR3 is TGTGCCAGCTCACCGGGGGGTGTCTCTGGAAACACCATATATTTT.

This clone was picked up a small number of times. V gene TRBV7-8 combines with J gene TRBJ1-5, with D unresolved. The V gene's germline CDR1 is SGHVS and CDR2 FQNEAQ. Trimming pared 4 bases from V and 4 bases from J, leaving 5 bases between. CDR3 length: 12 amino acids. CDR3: CASSSRNQPQHF. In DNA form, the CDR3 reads TGTGCCAGCAGCTCTCGTAATCAGCCCCAGCATTTT.

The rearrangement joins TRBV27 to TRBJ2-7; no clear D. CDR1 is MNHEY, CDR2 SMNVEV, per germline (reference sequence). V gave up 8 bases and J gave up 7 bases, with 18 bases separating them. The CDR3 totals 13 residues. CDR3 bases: TGTGCCAGCCGCACAAGCTCTCCTTCGGAGCAGTACTTC. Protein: CASRTSSPSEQYF.

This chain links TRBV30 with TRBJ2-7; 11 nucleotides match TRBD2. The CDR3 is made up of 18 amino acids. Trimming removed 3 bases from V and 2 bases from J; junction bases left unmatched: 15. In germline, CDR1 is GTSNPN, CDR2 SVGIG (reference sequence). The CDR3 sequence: CAWSWLRTSGRTTYEQYF. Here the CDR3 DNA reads TGTGCCTGGAGCTGGCTACGGACTAGCGGGCGCACAACCTACGAGCAGTACTTC.

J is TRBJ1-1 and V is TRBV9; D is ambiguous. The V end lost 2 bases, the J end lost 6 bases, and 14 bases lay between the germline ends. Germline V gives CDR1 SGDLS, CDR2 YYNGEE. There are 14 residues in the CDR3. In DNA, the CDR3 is TGTGCCAGCAGCGTCGGAGGGCGCACCGCTGAAGCTTTCTTT. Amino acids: CASSVGGRTAEAFF.

The CDR3, as DNA: TGTGCCAGCAGCTTAGTCGGGCAGGGGGCCTTTACTGAAGCTTTCTTT. It translates to CASSLVGQGAFTEAFF. J is TRBJ1-1 and V is TRBV7-2; 8 bases agree with TRBD1. Unmatched junction bases numbered 9, after V lost 1 base and J lost 5 bases. Germline CDR1 SGHTA, CDR2 FQGNSA. The CDR3 extends over 16 amino acids.